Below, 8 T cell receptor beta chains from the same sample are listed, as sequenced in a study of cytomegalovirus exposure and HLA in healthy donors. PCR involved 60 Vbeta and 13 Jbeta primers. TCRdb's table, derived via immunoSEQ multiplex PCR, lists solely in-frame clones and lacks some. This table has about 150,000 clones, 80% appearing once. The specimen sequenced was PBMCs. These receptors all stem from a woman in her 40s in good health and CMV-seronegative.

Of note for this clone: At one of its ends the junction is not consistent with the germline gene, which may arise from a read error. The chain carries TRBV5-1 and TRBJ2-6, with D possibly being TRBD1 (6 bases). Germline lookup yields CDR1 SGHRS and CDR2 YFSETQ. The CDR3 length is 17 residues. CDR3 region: CASRNPGQNSAANGLTF. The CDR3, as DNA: TGCGCCAGCAGGAACCCGGGACAAAACTCTGCGGCCAACGGCCTGACTTTC.

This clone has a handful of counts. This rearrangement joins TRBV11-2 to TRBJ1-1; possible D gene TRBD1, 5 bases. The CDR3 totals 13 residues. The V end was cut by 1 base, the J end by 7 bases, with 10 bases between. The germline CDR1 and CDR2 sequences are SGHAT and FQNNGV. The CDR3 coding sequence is TGTGCCAGCAGCTTAGCTTCGGGGGGTGAAGCTTTCTTT. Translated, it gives CASSLASGGEAFF.

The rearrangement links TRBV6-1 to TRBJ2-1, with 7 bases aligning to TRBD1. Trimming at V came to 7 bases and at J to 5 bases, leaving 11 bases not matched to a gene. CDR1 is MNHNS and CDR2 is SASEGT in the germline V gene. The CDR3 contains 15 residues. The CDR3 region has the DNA TGTGCCAGCATTCAAACCCGGACAGGCAACAATGAGCAGTTCTTC. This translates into CASIQTRTGNNEQFF.

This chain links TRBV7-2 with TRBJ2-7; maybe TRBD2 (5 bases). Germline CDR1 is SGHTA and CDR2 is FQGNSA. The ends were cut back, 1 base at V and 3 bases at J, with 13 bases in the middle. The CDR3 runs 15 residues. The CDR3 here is CASSLDPLAFYEQYF. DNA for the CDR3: TGTGCCAGCAGCTTAGATCCCCTAGCCTTCTACGAGCAGTACTTC.

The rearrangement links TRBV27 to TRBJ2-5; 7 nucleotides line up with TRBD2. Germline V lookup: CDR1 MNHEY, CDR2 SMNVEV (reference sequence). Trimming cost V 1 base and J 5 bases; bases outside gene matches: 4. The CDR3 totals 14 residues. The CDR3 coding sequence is TGTGCCAGCAGTTTATACGGCGGGAGTGAGACCCAGTACTTC. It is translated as CASSLYGGSETQYF.

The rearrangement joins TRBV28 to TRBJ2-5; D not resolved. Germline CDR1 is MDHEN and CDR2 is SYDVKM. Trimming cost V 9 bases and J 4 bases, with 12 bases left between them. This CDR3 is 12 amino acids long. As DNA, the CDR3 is TGTGCCAGTAACCAAAGGAGAGAGACCCAGTACTTC. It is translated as CASNQRRETQYF.

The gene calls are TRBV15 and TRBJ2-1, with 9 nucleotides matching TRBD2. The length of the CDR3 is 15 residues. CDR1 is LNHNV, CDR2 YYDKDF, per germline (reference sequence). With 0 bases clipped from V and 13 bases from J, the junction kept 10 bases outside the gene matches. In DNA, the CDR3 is TGTGCCACCAGCAGAGACCGCGCTCGGCGGGAGGGACAGTTCTTC. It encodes CATSRDRARREGQFF.

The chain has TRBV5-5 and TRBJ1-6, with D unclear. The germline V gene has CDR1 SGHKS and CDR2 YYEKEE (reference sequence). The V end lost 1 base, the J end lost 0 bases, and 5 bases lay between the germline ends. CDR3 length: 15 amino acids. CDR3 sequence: CASSLIHSYNSPLHF. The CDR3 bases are TGTGCCAGCAGCTTGATTCACTCCTATAATTCACCCCTCCACTTT.